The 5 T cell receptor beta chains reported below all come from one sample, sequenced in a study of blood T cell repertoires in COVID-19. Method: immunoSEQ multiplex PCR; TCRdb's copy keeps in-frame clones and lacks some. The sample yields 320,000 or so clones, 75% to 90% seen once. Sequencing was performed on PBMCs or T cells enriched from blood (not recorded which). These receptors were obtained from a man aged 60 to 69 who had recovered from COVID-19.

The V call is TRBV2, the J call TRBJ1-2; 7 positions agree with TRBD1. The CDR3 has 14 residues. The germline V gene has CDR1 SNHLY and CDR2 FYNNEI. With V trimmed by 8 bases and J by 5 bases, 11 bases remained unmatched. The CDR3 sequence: CASGGGTALYGYTF. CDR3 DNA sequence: TGTGCCAGCGGCGGCGGGACAGCGCTTTATGGCTACACCTTC.

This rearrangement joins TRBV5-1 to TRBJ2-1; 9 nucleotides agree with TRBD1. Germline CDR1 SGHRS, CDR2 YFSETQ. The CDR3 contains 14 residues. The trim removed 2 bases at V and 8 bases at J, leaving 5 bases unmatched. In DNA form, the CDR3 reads TGCGCCAGCAGCTTCACAGGGGGCCGGCATGAGCAGTTCTTC. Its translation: CASSFTGGRHEQFF.

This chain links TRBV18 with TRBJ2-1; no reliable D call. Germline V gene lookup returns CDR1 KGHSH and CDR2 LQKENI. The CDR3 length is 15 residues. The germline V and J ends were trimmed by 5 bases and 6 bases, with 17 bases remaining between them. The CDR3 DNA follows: TGTGCCAGCTCAAACGCCGTAATAGCAACCAATGAGCAGTTCTTC. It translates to CASSNAVIATNEQFF.

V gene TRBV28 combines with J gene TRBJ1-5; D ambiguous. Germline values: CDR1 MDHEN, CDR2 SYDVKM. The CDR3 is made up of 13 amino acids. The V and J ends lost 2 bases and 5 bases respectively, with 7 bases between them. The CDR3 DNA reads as TGTGCCAGCAGTTTAGAGAGAGATCAGCCCCAGCATTTT. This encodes CASSLERDQPQHF.

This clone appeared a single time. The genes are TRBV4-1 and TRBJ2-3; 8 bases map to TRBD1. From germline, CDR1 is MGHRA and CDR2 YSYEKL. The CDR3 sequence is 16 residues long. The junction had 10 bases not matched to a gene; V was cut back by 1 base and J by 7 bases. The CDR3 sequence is CASSQGSGGIPNTQYF. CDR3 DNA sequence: TGCGCCAGCAGCCAAGGCTCAGGGGGCATACCGAATACGCAGTATTTT.